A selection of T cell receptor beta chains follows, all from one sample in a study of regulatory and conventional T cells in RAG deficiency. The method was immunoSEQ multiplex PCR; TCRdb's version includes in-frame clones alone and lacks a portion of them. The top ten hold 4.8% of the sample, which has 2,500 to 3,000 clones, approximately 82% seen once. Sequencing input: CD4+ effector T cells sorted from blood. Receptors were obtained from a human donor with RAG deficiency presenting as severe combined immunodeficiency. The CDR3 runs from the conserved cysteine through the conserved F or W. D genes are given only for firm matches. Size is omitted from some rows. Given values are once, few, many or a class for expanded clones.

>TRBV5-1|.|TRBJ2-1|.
CASSLGGYEQFF
TGCGCCAGCAGCTTGGGTGGGTATGAGCAGTTCTTC
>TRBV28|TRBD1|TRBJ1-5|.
CASSFGSGGQPQHF
TGTGCCAGCAGTTTTGGGTCAGGGGGGCAGCCCCAGCATTTT
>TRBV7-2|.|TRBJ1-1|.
CASSRRVANTEAFF
TGTGCCAGCAGCCGCAGGGTAGCGAACACTGAAGCTTTCTTT
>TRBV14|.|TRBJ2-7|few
CASSQAPGFPYEQYF
TGTGCCAGCAGCCAAGCGCCAGGGTTCCCCTACGAGCAGTACTTC
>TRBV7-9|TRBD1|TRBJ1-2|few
CASSSRTGDYGYTF
TGTGCCAGCAGCAGCCGGACAGGGGACTATGGCTACACCTTC
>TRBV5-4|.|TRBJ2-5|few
CASSLAPGGIQETQYF
TGTGCCAGCAGCTTAGCCCCAGGGGGGATTCAAGAGACCCAGTACTTC
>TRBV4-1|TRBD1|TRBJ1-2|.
CASSQRTGGTNYGYTF
TGCGCCAGCAGCCAAAGGACAGGCGGTACTAACTATGGCTACACCTTC
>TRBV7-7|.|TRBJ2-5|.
CASSFLGVQETQYF
TGTGCTAGCAGCTTTCTCGGCGTCCAAGAGACCCAGTACTTC
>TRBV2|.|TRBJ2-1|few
CASRRGSSYNEQFF
TGTGCCAGCAGGCGCGGAAGCTCCTACAATGAGCAGTTCTTC
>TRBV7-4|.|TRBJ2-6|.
CASSTSTSAHKSRANVLTF
TGTGCCAGCAGCACTAGTACTTCAGCTCACAAAAGTCGGGCCAACGTCCTGACTTTC
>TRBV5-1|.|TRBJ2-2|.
CASSLALNTGELFF
TGCGCCAGCAGCTTGGCTCTGAACACCGGGGAGCTGTTTTTT
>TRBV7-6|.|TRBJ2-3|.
CASSLAEPDTQYF
TGTGCCAGCAGCTTAGCGGAACCGGATACGCAGTATTTT